This entry concerns a single TCR beta chain. These data are taken from a study of T cells after yellow fever vaccination. The V end lost 3 bases, the J end lost 2 bases, and 13 bases lay between the germline ends. The CDR3 consists of 14 residues. Germline assignment: CDR1 DFQATT and CDR2 SNEGSKA (reference sequence). TCRdb redid the calling of the 5' RACE reads with MiXCR, one entry per CDR3 protein. The data hold more than 300,000 distinct CDR3 sequences, with 6.8% observed a single time. The sample in question was PBMCs, obtained 45 days after the first yellow fever vaccination. The V call is TRBV20-1, the J call TRBJ1-2, with TRBD1 as a possible D gene (5 bases). This TCR was recovered from a man younger than 30 who received the YFV17D yellow fever vaccine. The CDR3 protein is CSASPLEGNYGYTF. The CDR3 bases are TGCAGTGCTAGCCCCCTCGAGGGGAACTATGGCTACACCTTC.